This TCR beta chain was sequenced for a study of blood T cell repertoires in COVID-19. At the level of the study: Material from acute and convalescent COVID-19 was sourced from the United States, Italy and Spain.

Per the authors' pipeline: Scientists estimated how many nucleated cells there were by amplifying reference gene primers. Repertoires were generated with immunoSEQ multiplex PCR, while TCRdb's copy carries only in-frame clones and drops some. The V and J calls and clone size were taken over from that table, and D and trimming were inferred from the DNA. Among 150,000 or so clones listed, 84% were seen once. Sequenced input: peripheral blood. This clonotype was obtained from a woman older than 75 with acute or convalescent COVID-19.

The DNA of the CDR3 is TGTGCCAGCAGCCCCGGACAGAGTCGCAATCAGCCCCAGCATTTT. It specifies CASSPGQSRNQPQHF. V gene TRBV28 combines with J gene TRBJ1-5; D is perhaps TRBD1 (6 bases). V was shortened by 6 bases and J by 2 bases, with 14 bases between the two germline ends. From germline, CDR1 is MDHEN and CDR2 SYDVKM. The CDR3 consists of 15 residues.